This TCR beta chain was sequenced in a study of blood T cell repertoires in COVID-19. Study summary: From the United States, Italy and Spain came samples of acute and convalescent COVID-19. The analysed material was cDNA or gDNA that came from T cells, B-cell-depleted T cells, or PBMCs.

Authors' processing steps: Estimated nucleated cell counts came from reference gene primer amplification. Method: immunoSEQ multiplex PCR; TCRdb's copy keeps in-frame clones and lacks some. The V and J calls and the clone size are those of that table, but D and trimming were determined from the DNA. Among nearly 85,000 clones, around four fifths were seen once, and the ten largest hold about a sixth. Germline V gives CDR1 LGHDT, CDR2 YNNKEL (reference sequence). The CDR3 is 16 residues long. V shed 7 bases, J shed 7 bases, and the junction held 16 bases outside the gene matches. The sequence came from an older woman with acute or convalescent COVID-19. The rearrangement joins TRBV3-1 (or the pseudogene TRBV3-2) to TRBJ2-1; 7 nucleotides match TRBD2. Specimen: peripheral blood. The CDR3 loop reads CASTGMMGGGRNEQFF. In nucleotides, the CDR3 is TGTGCCAGCACCGGGATGATGGGGGGGGGAAGAAATGAGCAGTTCTTC.